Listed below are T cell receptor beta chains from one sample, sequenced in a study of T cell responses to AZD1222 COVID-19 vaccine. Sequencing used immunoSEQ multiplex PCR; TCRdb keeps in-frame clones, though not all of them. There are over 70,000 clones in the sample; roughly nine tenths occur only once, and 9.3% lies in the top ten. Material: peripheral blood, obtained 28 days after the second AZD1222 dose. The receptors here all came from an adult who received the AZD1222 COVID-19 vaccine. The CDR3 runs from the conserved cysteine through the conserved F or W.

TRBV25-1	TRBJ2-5	CASSEGDRGRETQYF
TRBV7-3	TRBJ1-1	CASSLDRQNTEAFF
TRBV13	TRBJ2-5	CASSLAPGGETQYF
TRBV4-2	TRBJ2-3	CASSQGTSGRPDTQYF
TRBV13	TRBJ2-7	CASSIRVQHYEQYF
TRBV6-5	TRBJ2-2	CASRPSVGVGGELFF
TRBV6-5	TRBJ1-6	CASTINIDNSPLHF
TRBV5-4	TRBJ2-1	CASSLPDPNNEQFF
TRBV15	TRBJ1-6	CATSPRDRANSPLHF
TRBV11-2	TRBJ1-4	CASSPPRRGQGYEKLFF
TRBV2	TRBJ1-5	CASSLDTGPQHF
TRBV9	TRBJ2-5	CASSVGPGTAETQYF
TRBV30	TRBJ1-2	CAWSVRQNYGYTF
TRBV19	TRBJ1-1	CASSIGTGRAVNTEAFF
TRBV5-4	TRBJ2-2	CASSSGTSGARKHGELFF
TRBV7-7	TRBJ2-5	CASSARQGGFETQYF
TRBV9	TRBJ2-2	CASSLNPSGELFF
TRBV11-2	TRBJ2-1	CASSSRGLARDNEQFF
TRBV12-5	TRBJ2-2	CASALGGGGGELFF
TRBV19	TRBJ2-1	CASSLGVGRNEQFF
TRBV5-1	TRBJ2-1	CASSSGTSGRYNEQFF
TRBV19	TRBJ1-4	CASSLTGTSIEKLFF
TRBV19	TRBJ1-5	CASSVWGVIPQPQHF
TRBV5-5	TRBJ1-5	CASSLVPGQGQPQHF
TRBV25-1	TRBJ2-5	CASSLARDRGRETQYF
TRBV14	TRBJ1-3	CASSHPGRKGNTIYF
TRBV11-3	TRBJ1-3	CAGTANGNTIYF
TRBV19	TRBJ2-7	CASSRVGEVSYEQYF
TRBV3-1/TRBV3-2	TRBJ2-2	CASSHRTANTGELFF
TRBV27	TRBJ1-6	CASSSPGQGRVALHF
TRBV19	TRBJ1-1	CASSLRQGNTEAFF
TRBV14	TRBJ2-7	CASSQDLRDTTYEQYF
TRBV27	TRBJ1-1	CASTGTGGKLNTEAFF
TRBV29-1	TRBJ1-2	CSVQGDGYGYTF
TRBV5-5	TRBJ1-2	CASRDRGSSGGGYTF
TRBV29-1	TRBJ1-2	CSAGASYGYTF
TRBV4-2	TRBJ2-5	CASSQGTSGQETQYF
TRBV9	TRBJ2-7	CASSVFQGAGEQYF
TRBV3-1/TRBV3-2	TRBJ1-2	CASSNWGANYGYTF
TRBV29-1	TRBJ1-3	CSVEERQTSGNTIYF